This T cell receptor (beta chain) derives from a study of T cells after posttransplantation cyclophosphamide. Findings and caveats of the study: Later post-transplant blood repertoires were often dominated by donor CD8+ memory clones. Recipient CMV seropositivity and CMV reactivation strongly tracked TRB clonality. Blood and skin or GI T cell repertoires showed limited TRB overlap.

The CDR3 loop spans 13 amino acids. Germline loops: CDR1 SGDLS, CDR2 YYNGEE. With 0 bases removed from V and 3 bases from J, the gap between germline ends came to 7 bases. Generated by immunoSEQ multiplex PCR, the TCRdb table keeps only in-frame clones and is missing some. Listed for the sample are approximately 39,000 clones, none seen a single time. This clone appeared many times. The antigen is unknown. On the day of bone marrow donation, the related graft donor provided peripheral blood. The sequence was obtained from a man aged 50-60 years in good health, CMV-negative, and a related stem cell transplant donor. The chain couples TRBV9 to TRBJ2-7; D is uncertain. The source material was PBMCs. CDR3 in DNA: TGTGCCAGCAGCGTAGATCCAGTCTACGAGCAGTACTTC. Its protein product is CASSVDPVYEQYF.